A selection of T cell receptor beta chains follows, all from one sample in a study of T cell responses to AZD1222 COVID-19 vaccine. Using immunoSEQ multiplex PCR, the repertoire was profiled, and TCRdb retains in-frame clones only, with some absent. The sample carries nearly 100,000 clones, about 88% recorded once. Sequenced here: peripheral blood, sampled on day 0 of AZD1222 vaccination. These receptors came from an adult in good health. Both conserved end residues are part of each CDR3. A D gene is named only where the DNA matches it firmly. Expanded clones get a size class; other rows say once, few or many, or leave the size out.

cdr3_nt,cdr3_aa,v_call,clone_size,j_call,cdr3_length,d_call
TGTGCCAGCAGACCGGGACGGAATAATTCACCCCTCCACTTT,CASRPGRNNSPLHF,TRBV2,once,TRBJ1-6,14,NA
TGTGCCAGCAGCTTGGGGAGTTACCGGGACAGGGGGCATGGCTACACCTTC,CASSLGSYRDRGHGYTF,TRBV5-4,NA,TRBJ1-2,17,TRBD1
TGTGCCAGCAGTGGTGGGCCACAAAGTGAAGCTTTCTTT,CASSGGPQSEAFF,TRBV12-3/TRBV12-4,NA,TRBJ1-1,13,NA
TGTGCCAGCCGGGGGCTTAGGGACACTGAAGCTTTCTTT,CASRGLRDTEAFF,TRBV7-9,NA,TRBJ1-1,13,NA
TGTGCCTGGGCGGGGGTCACAGATACGCAGTATTTT,CAWAGVTDTQYF,TRBV30,NA,TRBJ2-3,12,TRBD2
TGTGCCAGCAGTTTCGCAGGCAAAGAGACCCAGTACTTC,CASSFAGKETQYF,TRBV6-5,NA,TRBJ2-5,13,NA
TGTGCCAGTCGACGAGGGACTAGCGACTACAATGAGCAGTTCTTC,CASRRGTSDYNEQFF,TRBV19,NA,TRBJ2-1,15,TRBD2
TGTGCCAGCAGGCCCGGGCTAGCGGGGGCCAGCTCCTACGAGCAGTACTTC,CASRPGLAGASSYEQYF,TRBV28,NA,TRBJ2-7,17,TRBD2
TGTGCCAGCAGCTCGTTAGCGGGGGGACAAGAGACCCAGTACTTC,CASSSLAGGQETQYF,TRBV7-9,NA,TRBJ2-5,15,TRBD2
TGTGCCAGCAGCCAAGAATGGGCTAGCGGGGCCTACAATGAGCAGTTCTTC,CASSQEWASGAYNEQFF,TRBV3-1/TRBV3-2,NA,TRBJ2-1,17,TRBD2
TGTGCCAGCGGTTACAATGAGCAGTTCTTC,CASGYNEQFF,TRBV12-3/TRBV12-4,NA,TRBJ2-1,10,NA
TGCAGCGTGTGGAGCGGGGACCAAGAGACCCAGTACTTC,CSVWSGDQETQYF,TRBV29-1,NA,TRBJ2-5,13,TRBD2
TGCGCCACCCAGAGGAATGGGGGGGGCGAAAAACTGTTTTTT,CATQRNGGGEKLFF,TRBV5-1,NA,TRBJ1-4,14,NA
TGTGCCAGTAGTTATATGTGGGACAGGGATTCTAACGCGAACACCGGGGAGCTGTTTTTT,CASSYMWDRDSNANTGELFF,TRBV19,once,TRBJ2-2,20,TRBD1
TGTGCCAGCAGGAGGATAGGTACCTACAATGAGCAGTTCTTC,CASRRIGTYNEQFF,TRBV28,NA,TRBJ2-1,14,NA
TGCGCCAGCAGCCGATTGGGACTCCTGATGAACACTGAAGCTTTCTTT,CASSRLGLLMNTEAFF,TRBV4-1,NA,TRBJ1-1,16,NA
TGTGCCACCAAAGCTACAGGGAGCTCCTACGAGCAGTACTTC,CATKATGSSYEQYF,TRBV15,NA,TRBJ2-7,14,NA
TGTGCCAGCAGCTTGTTACAGGGCACCGGGGGTACGCAGTATTTT,CASSLLQGTGGTQYF,TRBV5-4,NA,TRBJ2-3,15,NA
TGTGCTAGTGGCTCTTACGGGACAGAGAAAACCTACGAGCAGTACTTC,CASGSYGTEKTYEQYF,TRBV12-5,NA,TRBJ2-7,16,TRBD1
TGTGCCAGCAGTGAAATTCGGGCCTCTGGGGCCAACGTCCTGACTTTC,CASSEIRASGANVLTF,TRBV6-1,NA,TRBJ2-6,16,NA
TGTGCCCACCGAAAGGGAGGGGGCAACACTGAAGCTTTCTTT,CAHRKGGGNTEAFF,TRBV10-3,NA,TRBJ1-1,14,TRBD1
TGTGCCAGCAGCCCTGGGAGGGATCCCCTCCACTTT,CASSPGRDPLHF,TRBV7-2,once,TRBJ1-6,12,NA
TGTGCCAGCAGTCCCGGACAGCCCGTTCAGCCCCAGCATTTT,CASSPGQPVQPQHF,TRBV27,NA,TRBJ1-5,14,NA
TGTGCCAGCAGCCCACTAGGATTACTCAATGGCTACACCTTC,CASSPLGLLNGYTF,TRBV7-9,NA,TRBJ1-2,14,NA
TGTGCCAGCAGCGTAGAGGGTTTAGGTAATTCACCCCTCCACTTT,CASSVEGLGNSPLHF,TRBV9,NA,TRBJ1-6,15,NA
TGTGCCAGCAGCCATGCAGGGAAAGAGACCCAGTACTTC,CASSHAGKETQYF,TRBV3-1/TRBV3-2,NA,TRBJ2-5,13,NA
TGTGCCAGCAGCGGCAGACTCACCGGGGAGCTGTTTTTT,CASSGRLTGELFF,TRBV9,few,TRBJ2-2,13,NA
TGTGCCTGGAGTGTTCAGGGGGTCGGGAGCTACACCTTC,CAWSVQGVGSYTF,TRBV30,NA,TRBJ1-2,13,TRBD1
TGTGCCTGGAGGCAGGGCTCCTATAATTCACCCCTCCACTTT,CAWRQGSYNSPLHF,TRBV30,NA,TRBJ1-6,14,NA
TGTGCCAGTAGTAGCAAAGGAGAGCCCTACAATGAGCAGTTCTTC,CASSSKGEPYNEQFF,TRBV19,NA,TRBJ2-1,15,NA
TGTGCCAGCAGCTTAGCGAGGTACAGGCTAACAGATACGCAGTATTTT,CASSLARYRLTDTQYF,TRBV7-2,NA,TRBJ2-3,16,NA
TGCGCCAGCAGCCCGATTCCCGACACCTTCCATGGAAACACCATATATTTT,CASSPIPDTFHGNTIYF,TRBV5-1,NA,TRBJ1-3,17,NA
TGTGCCAGCAGTGCCGGGACATTGAACACTGAAGCTTTCTTT,CASSAGTLNTEAFF,TRBV27,NA,TRBJ1-1,14,NA
TGCGCCAGCAGCTTGGGACTAGCCGGCCTCGAGCAGTACTTC,CASSLGLAGLEQYF,TRBV5-1,NA,TRBJ2-7,14,TRBD2
TGTGCCAGCACCCCGACGGACACCGGGGAGCTGTTTTTT,CASTPTDTGELFF,TRBV27,NA,TRBJ2-2,13,NA
TGTGCCAGCAGCTTAAACATAGACAGCCTGAGCTCTGGAAACACCATATATTTT,CASSLNIDSLSSGNTIYF,TRBV7-9,once,TRBJ1-3,18,NA
TGTGCCAGCAGCCATTCGACAGGGGGGGATAATGAAAAACTGTTTTTT,CASSHSTGGDNEKLFF,TRBV4-2,NA,TRBJ1-4,16,TRBD1
TGTGCCAGCAAAAGCCCGGGGGAGACCCAGTACTTC,CASKSPGETQYF,TRBV28,NA,TRBJ2-5,12,NA